This T cell receptor (beta chain) originates from a study of blood T cell repertoires in COVID-19. Background on the study: Italy, Spain and the United States were the sources of the convalescent and acute COVID-19 samples. In each case, the material was cDNA or gDNA derived from T cells, B-cell-depleted T cells, or PBMCs.

As concerns this clone: One end of the junction is discordant with germline, which a read error may explain.

Data came from immunoSEQ multiplex PCR; TCRdb stores just in-frame clones and leaves some out. The sample contains about 260,000 clones, 65% to 90% of which appear only once. The sample consisted of peripheral blood. The TCR sequence derives from a man aged 30 to 39 with active or convalescent COVID-19.

The CDR3, as DNA: TGTGCCAGCAGCTCACCCCGGCAGGACCGTCGGGAGAACACTCAAGCTTTCTTT. Its translation: CASSSPRQDRRENTQAFF. The chain links TRBV5-6 to TRBJ1-1; D not certain. The length of the CDR3 is 18 residues. In germline, CDR1 is SGHDT, CDR2 YYEEEE.